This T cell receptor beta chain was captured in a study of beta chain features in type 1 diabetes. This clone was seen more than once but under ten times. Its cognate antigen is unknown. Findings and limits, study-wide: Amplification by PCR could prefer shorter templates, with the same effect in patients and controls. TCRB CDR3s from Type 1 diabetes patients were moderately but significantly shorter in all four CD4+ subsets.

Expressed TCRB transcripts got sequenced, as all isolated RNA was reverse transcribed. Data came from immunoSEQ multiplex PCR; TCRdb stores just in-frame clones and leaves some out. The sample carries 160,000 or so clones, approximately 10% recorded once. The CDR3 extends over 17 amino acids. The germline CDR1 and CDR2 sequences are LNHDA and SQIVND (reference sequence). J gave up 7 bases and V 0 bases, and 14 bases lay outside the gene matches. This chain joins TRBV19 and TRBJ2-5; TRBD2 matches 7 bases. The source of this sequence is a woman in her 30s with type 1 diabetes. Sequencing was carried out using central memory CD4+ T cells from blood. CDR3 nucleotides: TGTGCCAGTAGTATAGAGGGGGGGACGACTAGTCGCGGGACCCAGTACTTC. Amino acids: CASSIEGGTTSRGTQYF.